This T cell receptor beta chain was found in a study of blood T cell repertoires in COVID-19. This CDR3 region has 14 residues. The V end was cut by 6 bases, the J end by 4 bases, with 15 bases between. Germline assignment: CDR1 WSHSY and CDR2 SAAADI. Here immunoSEQ multiplex PCR was the method, and the copy in TCRdb shows in-frame clones only, minus some. The sample lists fewer than 350,000 clones, roughly 90% occurring once. Participants were aged about 18 to 100 years from some 24 US areas. Sequenced material: PBMCs or T cells enriched from blood (not recorded which). The chain has TRBV10-2 and TRBJ1-2, with D possibly matching TRBD1 (6 bases). The sequence was collected from a woman aged 40 to 50 who had recovered from COVID-19. As DNA, the CDR3 is TGCGCCAGCAGATACAGGGAAGGTCCCTATGGCTACACCTTC. The encoded protein is CASRYREGPYGYTF.